This TCR beta chain originates from a study of identical twins. The study, taken as a whole, reports: It was cross-sectional statistical analysis, not following the same donors, that the conclusions relied on. Part of the zero-insertion signal could reflect confounding by invariant MAIT and iNKT cells.

This clonotype was picked up a small number of times. Its antigen is not known. A universal primer site was added by template switching, and unique molecular identifiers were carried by the cDNA. TCRdb analysed the 5' RACE reads with MiXCR anew, one entry per CDR3 protein. The sample contains nearly 650,000 distinct CDR3 sequences, under 8.5% of which appear only once. These same records also appear under a second study, on yellow fever vaccine responses in identical twins.

The sequence derives from a woman younger than 35 in good health. Sequencing input: PBMCs.

The CDR3 DNA follows: TGTGCCAGCAGTTCGTTTGCCTACGAGCAGTACTTC. Its translation is CASSSFAYEQYF. This chain joins TRBV6-2 or TRBV6-3 and TRBJ2-7; D gene unclear. This CDR3 is 12 amino acids long. The germline CDR1 and CDR2 sequences are MNHEY and SVGEGT. Trimming pared 4 bases from V and 2 bases from J, leaving 6 bases between.